This T cell receptor beta chain was retrieved from a study of cytomegalovirus exposure and HLA in healthy donors. Broader study findings: Fewer N-insertions than the 666-donor mean were reportedly shown by an Asian-associated ancestry cluster in a later analysis. There were some public TCRs occurring in many donors, but most TCR sequences were rare.

Worth noting for this clone: The antigen remains unidentified.

This PCR relied on a set of 60 Vbeta primers and 13 Jbeta primers. As handled by the study authors: A later analysis counted approximately 88 million unique TCR beta chains, 9.5 million to 13 million shared. The repertoire was sequenced with immunoSEQ multiplex PCR; TCRdb's copy has only in-frame clones and lacks some. Clone size and the V and J calls come from that table; the DNA yielded D and trimming. The sample has 110,000 to 150,000 clones; roughly 82% are singletons. From germline, CDR1 is SEHNR and CDR2 FQNEAQ (reference sequence). The CDR3 consists of 17 residues. V shed 3 bases and J 7 bases; nucleotides not matched to a gene: 6. Despite likely unrecorded immune exposures, the donors were nominally healthy at the time of sampling.

The J gene is TRBJ2-1, the V gene TRBV7-9; 16 positions agree with TRBD2. This sequence originates from a male donor in good health and CMV-seronegative. Specimen: PBMCs. The CDR3 loop is CASSLGLAGGNRNEQFF. The CDR3, as DNA: TGTGCCAGCAGCTTGGGACTAGCGGGAGGGAATAGGAATGAGCAGTTCTTC.